This T cell receptor beta chain was obtained from a study of CD8 T cells in Susac syndrome. Roughly 0.45 to 1 ug RNA was reverse transcribed with random hexamers. Amplification of TCR beta CDR3 used immunoSEQ multiplex PCR across 54 Vbeta and 13 Jbeta. TCRdb redid the calling of the immunoSEQ multiplex PCR reads with MiXCR, one entry per CDR3 protein. Of 150,000 to 200,000 distinct CDR3 sequences detected, approximately 95% appear once; the ten largest clones hold approximately 0.098%. Age- and sex-matched healthy donors served as the control group. Purification of the CD8+ and CD4+ T cells relied on negative isolation, and TEMRA cells underwent FACS enrichment. Study outcomes and limitations: As the study acknowledged, the number of individuals in its TCR sequencing and HLA analysis was relatively small.

V lost 9 bases to trimming and J lost 4 bases, with 11 bases between them. The germline V gene encodes CDR1 KGHDR and CDR2 SFDVKD. This CDR3 spans 13 amino acids. On this clonotype itself: Its antigen is unknown.

The material sequenced was CD4+ T cells from PBMCs. This receptor was obtained from a human donor in good health. The chain links TRBV24-1 to TRBJ2-2; possibly TRBD1 for D (6 bases). CDR3 region: CATRQVPTGELFF. In nucleotides, the CDR3 is TGTGCCACCCGACAGGTGCCCACCGGGGAGCTGTTTTTT.